A selection of T cell receptor beta chains follows, all from one sample in a study of graft-versus-host responses after intestinal transplantation. Assay used: immunoSEQ multiplex PCR; TCRdb lists only in-frame clones, some missing. The sample lists some 96,000 clones, 80% to 95% occurring once. The material sequenced was PBMCs, taken about 440 days after intestinal transplant. The receptor source for this set is a human patient who received an intestinal transplant, so some T cells may come from the graft donor. Each CDR3 is given with its conserved first and last residue. A D gene is named only where the DNA matches it firmly. Clone size is stated in some rows and not others, as once, few, many or a class when expanded.

abundance: NA; j_gene: TRBJ1-3; d_gene: NA; v_gene: TRBV6-5; CDR3nt: TGTGCCAGCAGAAGGGGGTCTGGAAACACCATATATTTT; CDR3aa: CASRRGSGNTIYF
abundance: NA; j_gene: TRBJ2-3; d_gene: NA; v_gene: TRBV4-1; CDR3nt: TGCGCCAGCAGCCGACCGTTATCGTCCACAGATACGCAGTATTTT; CDR3aa: CASSRPLSSTDTQYF
abundance: NA; j_gene: TRBJ2-1; d_gene: NA; v_gene: TRBV6-6; CDR3nt: TGTGCCAGCAGTTACTCGATTCAGGATGAGCAGTTCTTC; CDR3aa: CASSYSIQDEQFF
abundance: once; j_gene: TRBJ1-1; d_gene: NA; v_gene: TRBV27; CDR3nt: TGTGCCAGCAGTGGGATGGGACACCGAAACACTGAAGCTTTCTTT; CDR3aa: CASSGMGHRNTEAFF
abundance: NA; j_gene: TRBJ1-4; d_gene: NA; v_gene: TRBV6-1; CDR3nt: TGTGCCAGCAGTGAAGATGGGTATAATGAAAAACTGTTTTTT; CDR3aa: CASSEDGYNEKLFF
abundance: NA; j_gene: TRBJ1-1; d_gene: NA; v_gene: TRBV5-4; CDR3nt: TGTGCCAGCAGCCCTAAGGGGGGAAACACTGAAGCTTTCTTT; CDR3aa: CASSPKGGNTEAFF
abundance: NA; j_gene: TRBJ2-7; d_gene: NA; v_gene: TRBV5-1; CDR3nt: TGCGCCAGCAGCTTTGACAGCTACGAGCAGTACTTC; CDR3aa: CASSFDSYEQYF
abundance: NA; j_gene: TRBJ1-3; d_gene: NA; v_gene: TRBV15; CDR3nt: TGTGCCACCAGCAGAGATCTCTGGCAGTTCCCTCGATCAAGCTCTGGAAACACCATATATTTT; CDR3aa: CATSRDLWQFPRSSSGNTIYF
abundance: NA; j_gene: TRBJ2-7; d_gene: TRBD2; v_gene: TRBV2; CDR3nt: TGTGCCGCGGCGGGGGGCGTTACCTACGAGCAGTACTTC; CDR3aa: CAAAGGVTYEQYF
abundance: NA; j_gene: TRBJ1-2; d_gene: TRBD1; v_gene: TRBV5-6; CDR3nt: TGTGCCAGCAGCTTGGCAGGGGGCTATGGCTACACCTTC; CDR3aa: CASSLAGGYGYTF
abundance: NA; j_gene: TRBJ1-5; d_gene: NA; v_gene: TRBV19; CDR3nt: TGTGCCACCGAGGACCCCCGGGGGTACCAGCCCCAGCATTTT; CDR3aa: CATEDPRGYQPQHF
abundance: NA; j_gene: TRBJ2-5; d_gene: TRBD2; v_gene: TRBV11-2; CDR3nt: TGTGCCAGCGGACTAGCCGTGGGGGAGACCCAGTACTTC; CDR3aa: CASGLAVGETQYF
abundance: NA; j_gene: TRBJ2-3; d_gene: TRBD1; v_gene: TRBV19; CDR3nt: TGTGCCAGTAGGGACAGGGATGTTTTGGATACGCAGTATTTT; CDR3aa: CASRDRDVLDTQYF
abundance: few; j_gene: TRBJ1-5; d_gene: NA; v_gene: TRBV21-1; CDR3nt: TGTGCCAGCACCCCCAGGGAGGGGGGGAGCCAGCCCCAGCATTTT; CDR3aa: CASTPREGGSQPQHF
abundance: NA; j_gene: TRBJ2-7; d_gene: TRBD1; v_gene: TRBV7-9; CDR3nt: TGTGCCAGCAGCTTAGGGATCCGGGACAGGGGGCAGTACGAGCAGTACTTC; CDR3aa: CASSLGIRDRGQYEQYF
abundance: NA; j_gene: TRBJ1-5; d_gene: NA; v_gene: TRBV4-1; CDR3nt: TGCGCCAGCAGCCCGGGACCGATTTATCAGCCCCAGCATTTT; CDR3aa: CASSPGPIYQPQHF
abundance: NA; j_gene: TRBJ2-7; d_gene: TRBD2; v_gene: TRBV6-6; CDR3nt: TGTGCCAGGGTAAAGAGGGGGACTAGCTCCTACGAGCAGTACTTC; CDR3aa: CARVKRGTSSYEQYF
abundance: NA; j_gene: TRBJ2-3; d_gene: NA; v_gene: TRBV6-1; CDR3nt: TGTGCCAGCAGTGCTATAACCGGGTTCCCCACAGATACGCAGTATTTT; CDR3aa: CASSAITGFPTDTQYF
abundance: NA; j_gene: TRBJ1-1; d_gene: NA; v_gene: TRBV25-1; CDR3nt: TGTGCCAGCAGTGATGGGTCCGGATCTGAGAGCACTGAAGCTTTCTTT; CDR3aa: CASSDGSGSESTEAFF
abundance: NA; j_gene: TRBJ1-5; d_gene: NA; v_gene: TRBV7-3; CDR3nt: TGTGCCAGCAGCTTAGGAGGGGGGGATCAGCCCCAGCATTTT; CDR3aa: CASSLGGGDQPQHF
abundance: NA; j_gene: TRBJ1-5; d_gene: NA; v_gene: TRBV7-2; CDR3nt: TGTGCCAGCAGCCCCTGGGGGGTGAGCCAGCCCCAGCATTTT; CDR3aa: CASSPWGVSQPQHF
abundance: once; j_gene: TRBJ2-3; d_gene: NA; v_gene: TRBV5-1; CDR3nt: TGCGCCAGCAGCCCAGGGGTGGGCACAGATACGCAGTATTTT; CDR3aa: CASSPGVGTDTQYF
abundance: NA; j_gene: TRBJ2-7; d_gene: NA; v_gene: TRBV7-9; CDR3nt: TGTGCCAGCAGCTTAGCGGTGGGGATTACCACCTACGAGCAGTACTTC; CDR3aa: CASSLAVGITTYEQYF
abundance: NA; j_gene: TRBJ1-6; d_gene: TRBD1; v_gene: TRBV7-9; CDR3nt: TGTGCCAGCAGCTGGGACAGTTTTAATTCACCCCTCCACTTT; CDR3aa: CASSWDSFNSPLHF
abundance: NA; j_gene: TRBJ2-7; d_gene: TRBD2; v_gene: TRBV18; CDR3nt: TGTGCCAGCTCACCAGGCCGGGGGGACTCCTACGAGCAGTACTTC; CDR3aa: CASSPGRGDSYEQYF
abundance: NA; j_gene: TRBJ2-1; d_gene: NA; v_gene: TRBV11-2; CDR3nt: TGTGCCAGCAGCCTCCCCTCGTGGAGCAATGAGCAGTTCTTC; CDR3aa: CASSLPSWSNEQFF
abundance: NA; j_gene: TRBJ2-2; d_gene: NA; v_gene: TRBV7-9; CDR3nt: TGTGCCAGCAGCCCCGTTTGGACATTCGACGGGGAGCTGTTTTTT; CDR3aa: CASSPVWTFDGELFF
abundance: NA; j_gene: TRBJ1-2; d_gene: TRBD1; v_gene: TRBV2; CDR3nt: TGTGCCAGCAGCGGACAGGGGGGACGCTACACCTTC; CDR3aa: CASSGQGGRYTF